A single sample gave rise to the 30 T cell receptor beta chains below, sequenced in a study of T cell responses to AZD1222 COVID-19 vaccine. Sequencing was performed with immunoSEQ multiplex PCR; in TCRdb, only in-frame clones are kept and a portion is missing. The sample yields some 180,000 clones, 80% to 95% seen once. The material sequenced was peripheral blood, taken 28 days after the second dose of the MenACWY control vaccine. All receptors come from an adult who received the MenACWY meningococcal vaccine as a control.

The genes are TRBV4-1 and TRBJ2-2, with a weak D call TRBD1 (6 bases). The CDR3 is 15 residues long. The germline V and J ends were trimmed by 4 bases and 1 base, with 10 bases remaining between them. CDR1 and CDR2 (germline): MGHRA, YSYEKL. The CDR3 DNA sequence: TGCGCCAGCAGCCGGACAGCCTTGAACACCGGGGAGCTGTTTTTT. Its protein product is CASSRTALNTGELFF.

The rearrangement uses TRBV2 and TRBJ1-1; weak D call: TRBD1 (5 bases). Between the trimmed V and J ends, which lost 2 bases and 0 bases, there was a span of 10 bases. This CDR3 region has 15 residues. The V gene's germline CDR1 is SNHLY and CDR2 FYNNEI. The CDR3, as DNA: TGTGCCAGCAGTGAATGGGGGAATCTGAACACTGAAGCTTTCTTT. Translation: CASSEWGNLNTEAFF.

This clone was seen just once. The rearrangement links TRBV3-1 (or the pseudogene TRBV3-2) to TRBJ2-1; 10 positions agree with TRBD1. The CDR3 is 17 residues long. Unmatched junction bases numbered 15, after V lost 6 bases and J lost 7 bases. The germline V gene encodes CDR1 LGHDT and CDR2 YNNKEL (reference sequence). CDR3 amino acids: CASRPRLGQGGDNEQFF. CDR3 nucleotide sequence: TGTGCCAGCAGGCCAAGATTAGGACAGGGGGGAGATAATGAGCAGTTCTTC.

This clone came up once. The chain recombines TRBV5-1 with TRBJ2-7; the D gene could be TRBD1 or TRBD2 (6 bases each). CDR3 length: 12 residues. The V and J ends lost 3 bases and 13 bases respectively, with 17 bases between them. Germline CDR1 is SGHRS and CDR2 is YFSETQ. Written as DNA, the CDR3 is TGCGCCAGCAGCTCCGGGGGCGGGACGCGATACTTC. Translating gives CASSSGGGTRYF.

The chain couples TRBV6-2 or TRBV6-3 to TRBJ2-7; no clear D gene. This CDR3 is 11 amino acids long. CDR1 MNHEY and CDR2 SVGEGT come from the germline V gene. The ends were cut back, 4 bases at V and 5 bases at J, with 6 bases in the middle. CDR3 region: CASSSWDEQYF. The CDR3 nucleotides read TGTGCCAGCAGTTCATGGGACGAGCAGTACTTC.

This chain links TRBV28 with TRBJ1-5; 9 bases fit TRBD1. Germline V lookup: CDR1 MDHEN, CDR2 SYDVKM. Trimming at V came to 6 bases and at J to 4 bases, leaving 7 bases not matched to a gene. This CDR3 comprises 15 residues. DNA of the CDR3: TGTGCCAGCAGCCCCGCCGGGACAGGGAATCAGCCCCAGCATTTT. Its translation: CASSPAGTGNQPQHF.

J is TRBJ1-1 and V is TRBV10-2; D is undetermined. The germline V and J ends were trimmed by 7 bases and 1 base, with 13 bases remaining between them. The CDR3 is 14 amino acids. Germline loops: CDR1 WSHSY, CDR2 SAAADI. The CDR3 here is CASKFSFSNTEAFF. CDR3 nucleotides: TGCGCCAGCAAATTCAGCTTTTCGAACACTGAAGCTTTCTTT.

This clone was observed once. The chain uses TRBV7-9 and TRBJ1-4; D ambiguous. Germline V gene sequence: CDR1 SEHNR, CDR2 FQNEAQ (reference sequence). The CDR3 spans 13 residues. Trimming cost V 1 base and J 5 bases, with 5 bases left between them. CDR3 amino acids: CASSLGRNEKLFF. Here the CDR3 DNA reads TGTGCCAGCAGCTTAGGGAGGAATGAAAAACTGTTTTTT.

V usage is TRBV6-5 and J usage is TRBJ1-5; no firm D call. Germline V gives CDR1 MNHEY, CDR2 SVGAGI. This CDR3 region has 11 residues. Trimming pared 7 bases from V and 3 bases from J, leaving 4 bases between. For the CDR3, the DNA is TGTGCCAGCATTCACAATCAGCCCCAGCATTTT. As protein: CASIHNQPQHF.

The rearrangement uses TRBV6-5 and TRBJ1-2, with a tentative D call TRBD1 (6 bases). CDR3 length: 15 amino acids. The V and J ends lost 6 bases and 1 base respectively, with 15 bases between them. Germline loops: CDR1 MNHEY, CDR2 SVGAGI. The CDR3 bases are TGTGCCAGCAGCCGAGCCTTCAGGGGTAACTATGGCTACACCTTC. Amino acids: CASSRAFRGNYGYTF.

The chain couples TRBV4-2 to TRBJ2-3; D is perhaps TRBD2 (6 bases). This CDR3 is 17 amino acids long. V was cut by 6 bases and J by 0 bases, with 19 bases left in between. Looked up from germline, CDR1 is LGHNA and CDR2 is YNFKEQ. The CDR3 here is CASRPLRGGASTDTQYF. In DNA form, the CDR3 reads TGTGCCAGCAGGCCCCTCCGGGGCGGGGCTAGCACAGATACGCAGTATTTT.

The V gene is TRBV3-1 (or the pseudogene TRBV3-2), the J gene TRBJ1-1; D remains unclear. The CDR3 covers 14 residues. The germline V gene encodes CDR1 LGHDT and CDR2 YNNKEL (reference sequence). V lost 1 base and J lost 5, with 11 bases in between. Written as DNA, the CDR3 is TGTGCCAGCAGCCAAGCCACGGCTGTTACTGAAGCTTTCTTT. This gives the protein CASSQATAVTEAFF.

This chain uses TRBV18 with TRBJ1-1; unclear D gene. Germline assignment: CDR1 KGHSH and CDR2 LQKENI. This CDR3 region has 14 residues. The ends were cut back, 6 bases at V and 4 bases at J, with 15 bases in the middle. The CDR3 nucleotides read TGTGCCAGCTCCTCGGGAATTATGGGCACTGAAGCTTTCTTT. Protein product: CASSSGIMGTEAFF.

This clone is a singleton in its sample. V and J are TRBV28 and TRBJ1-4; TRBD1 matches at 7 bases. CDR1 is MDHEN, CDR2 SYDVKM, per germline. This CDR3 region has 16 residues. Unmatched junction bases numbered 9, after V lost 5 bases and J lost 3 bases. CDR3 coding DNA: TGTGCCAGCAGTATTACAGGGGCGCTGGCTAATGAAAAACTGTTTTTT. It is translated as CASSITGALANEKLFF.

The chain uses TRBV7-3 and TRBJ2-2, with D hard to call. CDR1 and CDR2 from the germline V gene are SGHTA and FQGTGA. The V and J ends lost 5 bases and 4 bases respectively, with 14 bases between them. CDR3 size: 15 residues. CDR3 protein: CASSLDGGVTGELFF. The CDR3 DNA follows: TGTGCCAGCAGCCTCGATGGCGGCGTCACCGGGGAGCTGTTTTTT. The entire variable domain, with the rest obtained from reference TRBV7-3 and TRBJ2-2, is as follows: GAGVSQTPSNKVTEKGKYVELRCDPISGHTALYWYRQSLGQGPEFLIYFQGTGAADDSGLPNDRFFAVRPEGSVSTLKIQRTERGDSAVYLCASSLDGGVTGELFFGEGSRLTVL.

V gene TRBV4-3 combines with J gene TRBJ1-4; 8 positions match TRBD1. The CDR3 consists of 18 residues. CDR1 and CDR2 (germline): LGHNA, YSLEER. V lost 4 bases and J lost 0; bases outside the gene matches: 10. CDR3 in DNA: TGCGCCAGCAGCCGAAACCGGGGACAGGCCTCAACTAATGAAAAACTGTTTTTT. Translation: CASSRNRGQASTNEKLFF.

CDR3: CASSPYGTKNEKLFF. CDR3 nucleotide sequence: TGTGCCAGCAGCCCCTACGGGACGAAGAATGAAAAACTGTTTTTT. The rearrangement uses TRBV6-2 or TRBV6-3 and TRBJ1-4; D possibly corresponds to TRBD1 (5 bases). The CDR3 length is 15 residues. V was shortened by 6 bases and J by 5 bases, with 16 bases between the two germline ends. The germline V gene encodes CDR1 MNHEY and CDR2 SVGEGT.

V usage is TRBV7-8 and J usage is TRBJ1-5; no definite D call. Germline CDR1 is SGHVS and CDR2 is FQNEAQ. V lost 5 bases and J 2 bases, leaving 10 bases between the germline ends. The CDR3 is 14 residues long. CDR3 nucleotide sequence: TGTGCCAGCAGCGCAACCGACCGCAATCAGCCCCAGCATTTT. Encoded protein: CASSATDRNQPQHF.

The gene calls are TRBV7-9 and TRBJ2-7, with D tentatively TRBD2 (5 bases). The CDR3 runs to 14 residues. Germline assignment: CDR1 SEHNR and CDR2 FQNEAQ (reference sequence). V lost 4 bases, J lost 3 bases, and 13 bases lay in between. The CDR3 loop is CASSSGIYNYEQYF. CDR3 coding DNA: TGTGCCAGCAGCTCGGGGATCTACAACTACGAGCAGTACTTC.

CDR3 sequence (DNA): TGTGCCAGCAGTTTCGCCAGGGTTGATGGCTACACCTTC. Its translation: CASSFARVDGYTF. The chain links TRBV12-3 or TRBV12-4 to TRBJ1-2; D is perhaps TRBD1 (5 bases). V gave up 3 bases and J gave up 6 bases, with 11 bases separating them. The CDR3 has 13 residues.

The chain links TRBV14 to TRBJ2-3; TRBD2 aligns across 7 bases. The CDR3 extends over 16 amino acids. V dropped 4 bases and J dropped 2; count of bases not matched to a gene: 9. CDR1 is SGHDN, CDR2 FVKESK, per germline. CDR3 protein: CASSPFGGGVTDTQYF. In DNA, the CDR3 is TGTGCCAGCAGCCCTTTTGGGGGGGGTGTCACAGATACGCAGTATTTT.

V usage is TRBV7-8 and J usage is TRBJ1-6, with unresolved D. V was shortened by 5 bases and J by 9 bases, with 11 bases between the two germline ends. The germline V gene encodes CDR1 SGHVS and CDR2 FQNEAQ. CDR3 length: 13 amino acids. CDR3 DNA: TGTGCCAGCAGCGTCGACGGGCCTTCACCCCTCCACTTT. As protein: CASSVDGPSPLHF.

V usage is TRBV30 and J usage is TRBJ1-1; perhaps TRBD1 as D (5 bases). Germline CDR1 reads GTSNPN; CDR2 reads SVGIG (reference sequence). The V and J ends lost 2 bases and 8 bases respectively, with 21 bases between them. CDR3 length: 15 amino acids. Here the CDR3 reads CAWSHRYRDSREAFF. DNA of the CDR3: TGTGCCTGGAGTCACCGATATAGGGACTCAAGAGAAGCTTTCTTT. The full variable domain, in which reference TRBV30 and TRBJ1-1 provide the parts outside the CDR3, is SQTIHQWPATLVQPVGSPLSLECTVEGTSNPNLYWYRQAAGRGLQLLFYSVGIGQISSEVPQNLSASRPQDRQFILSSKKLLLSDSGFYLCAWSHRYRDSREAFFGQGTRLTVV.

This sequence joins TRBV11-2 and TRBJ1-6, with D tentatively TRBD1 (5 bases). V was pared by 1 base and J by 9 bases, with 13 bases between. The CDR3 runs to 15 residues. In germline, CDR1 is SGHAT, CDR2 FQNNGV. The DNA for the CDR3 is TGTGCCAGCAGCTTAGCGATGACAGAAGGTTCACCCCTCCACTTT. This gives the protein CASSLAMTEGSPLHF.

The gene calls are TRBV19 and TRBJ1-1; TRBD1 is a possible D gene (5 bases). The CDR3 totals 15 residues. V shed 4 bases and J shed 1 base, with 13 bases lying between them. Germline lookup yields CDR1 LNHDA and CDR2 SQIVND (reference sequence). CDR3 in DNA: TGTGCCAGTAGTAGAATGGACACCCCGAACACTGAAGCTTTCTTT. It specifies CASSRMDTPNTEAFF.

This chain joins TRBV5-6 and TRBJ1-6; D gene ambiguous. The CDR3 spans 15 residues. The V gene lost 0 bases and the J gene lost 5 bases, with 9 bases spanning the gap. In germline, CDR1 is SGHDT, CDR2 YYEEEE. CDR3 nucleotide sequence: TGTGCCAGCAGCTTGGATGGCAGCAATAATTCACCCCTCCACTTT. Translated: CASSLDGSNNSPLHF.

This chain joins TRBV19 and TRBJ1-5; D is unresolved. CDR3 length: 14 residues. Per germline, CDR1 LNHDA and CDR2 SQIVND (reference sequence). The V end lost 1 base, the J end lost 7 bases, and 11 bases lay between the germline ends. CDR3 bases: TGTGCCAGTAGTATAGTCGTGGCAGAACAGCCCCAGCATTTT. Translation gives CASSIVVAEQPQHF.

This clone occurred once. CDR3 loop: CASTPGIRDYTF. The CDR3 bases are TGTGCCAGCACCCCAGGGATAAGGGACTACACCTTC. This sequence joins TRBV2 and TRBJ1-2, with a weak D call TRBD1 (5 bases). CDR3 length: 12 amino acids. Germline CDR1 SNHLY, CDR2 FYNNEI. Deletions cut 7 bases from V and 10 bases from J, with 16 bases between. Full variable domain (rest looked up from reference TRBV2 and TRBJ1-2): EPEVTQTPSHQVTQMGQEVILRCVPISNHLYFYWYRQILGQKVEFLVSFYNNEISEKSEIFDDQFSVERPDGSNFTLKIRSTKLEDSAMYFCASTPGIRDYTFGSGTRLTVV.

The chain has TRBV7-2 and TRBJ1-1, with D maybe TRBD1 (6 bases). This CDR3 has 16 residues. V was trimmed by 7 bases and J by 3 bases, leaving 21 bases between them. Looked up from germline, CDR1 is SGHTA and CDR2 is FQGNSA. In DNA, the CDR3 is TGTGCCAGCAACCGCGCGGGGGCGGGTAAAGACACTGAAGCTTTCTTT. Translating gives CASNRAGAGKDTEAFF.

The chain uses TRBV4-3 and TRBJ2-7, with D tentatively TRBD1 (6 bases). V lost 1 base, J lost 0 bases, and 13 bases lay in between. The CDR3 spans 16 residues. The germline V gene encodes CDR1 LGHNA and CDR2 YSLEER. Here the CDR3 reads CASSQVLRGSSYEQYF. CDR3 coding DNA: TGCGCCAGCAGCCAAGTTTTGAGGGGGAGCTCCTACGAGCAGTACTTC.